This T cell receptor (beta chain) is from a study of blood T cell repertoires in COVID-19. Produced via immunoSEQ multiplex PCR; TCRdb's table is partial and in-frame only. The data hold 200,000 to 250,000 clones, with about four fifths observed a single time. The CDR3 extends over 17 amino acids. Germline V gives CDR1 ENHRY, CDR2 SYGVKD. V lost 3 bases, J lost 1 base, and 11 bases stayed unmatched. Sequenced input: PBMCs or T cells enriched from blood (not recorded which). V gene TRBV10-3 combines with J gene TRBJ2-7; TRBD1 matches at 8 bases. This receptor was taken from a woman aged 40 to 50 who had recovered from COVID-19. The CDR3 coding sequence is TGTGCCATCAGTGACCAGGGGGCACGGCAGGTATCCTACGAGCAGTACTTC. This encodes CAISDQGARQVSYEQYF.